Shown below are 19 T cell receptor beta chains from a single sample sequenced in a study of OX40 agonist ivuxolimab in advanced cancers. Measured with immunoSEQ multiplex PCR; TCRdb has only the in-frame clones, and not every one. Here the sample spans roughly 25,000 clones, roughly 85% being singletons. Sequencing used CD4+ or CD8+ T cells sorted from blood, obtained in a trial of the OX40 agonist ivuxolimab. The source is an adult with an advanced solid tumor such as melanoma, head and neck, liver or kidney cancer.

V usage is TRBV25-1 and J usage is TRBJ1-6; D possibly corresponds to TRBD1 (6 bases). CDR1 is MGHDK and CDR2 is SYGVNS in the germline V gene. Trimming left V 5 bases short and J 13 bases short, with 18 bases between. The CDR3 is 14 residues long. The chain's CDR3 is CASSPDRLVSPLHF. The CDR3 nucleotides are TGTGCCAGCAGTCCCGACAGGCTCGTTAGCCCCCTCCACTTT. Supplemented by reference TRBV25-1 and TRBJ1-6, the full variable domain reads EADIYQTPRYLVIGTGKKITLECSQTMGHDKMYWYQQDPGMELHLIHYSYGVNSTEKGDLSSESTVSRIRTEHFPLTLESARPSHTSQYLCASSPDRLVSPLHFGNGTRLTVT.

V usage is TRBV6-6 and J usage is TRBJ1-1; D gene ambiguous. The germline CDR1 and CDR2 sequences are MNHNY and SVGAGI (reference sequence). Trimming removed 1 base from V and 10 bases from J, with 7 bases in between. The CDR3 consists of 11 residues. In nucleotides, the CDR3 is TGTGCCAGCAGTTACTTGGGTGGAGCTTTCTTT. It yields the protein CASSYLGGAFF.

The V and J genes are TRBV9 and TRBJ1-3; D gene ambiguous. The germline V gene encodes CDR1 SGDLS and CDR2 YYNGEE. The CDR3 sequence is 15 residues long. Deletions cut 0 bases from V and 0 bases from J, with 7 bases between. CDR3 loop: CASSVGRISGNTIYF. The DNA of the CDR3 is TGTGCCAGCAGCGTAGGGAGGATCTCTGGAAACACCATATATTTT.

J is TRBJ2-7 and V is TRBV6-1; perhaps TRBD1 as D (5 bases). V was cut by 7 bases and J by 1 base, with 14 bases left in between. Germline V gene data show CDR1 as MNHNS and CDR2 as SASEGT. This CDR3 spans 14 amino acids. The CDR3 nucleotides are TGTGCCAGCACAAGGACAACAATTTCCTACGAGCAGTACTTC. Its protein is CASTRTTISYEQYF.

This clone was detected once. The V gene is TRBV6-1, the J gene TRBJ1-6; 7 nucleotides agree with TRBD1. The CDR3 loop spans 14 amino acids. V was pared by 6 bases and J by 8 bases, with 7 bases of the junction left unmatched. Per germline, CDR1 MNHNS and CDR2 SASEGT. The CDR3 here is CASSPWTGDSPLHF. As DNA, the CDR3 is TGTGCCAGCAGCCCTTGGACAGGAGATTCACCCCTCCACTTT.

J is TRBJ2-7 and V is TRBV4-1; perhaps D is TRBD1 or TRBD2 (7 bases each). CDR3 length: 13 amino acids. Germline assignment: CDR1 MGHRA and CDR2 YSYEKL. Trimming pared 4 bases from V and 3 bases from J, leaving 10 bases between. CDR3 sequence: CASSPGGVYEQYF. CDR3 sequence (DNA): TGCGCCAGCAGCCCAGGGGGGGTCTACGAGCAGTACTTC.

The V call is TRBV5-1, the J call TRBJ1-2; 12 positions match TRBD1. Germline values: CDR1 SGHRS, CDR2 YFSETQ. V shed 7 bases, J shed 8 bases, and the junction held 18 bases outside the gene matches. The CDR3 contains 17 residues. The chain's CDR3 is CASVWPGQGAPDEGYTF. In DNA form, the CDR3 reads TGCGCCAGCGTATGGCCGGGACAGGGGGCTCCGGACGAGGGCTACACCTTC. Together with reference TRBV5-1 and TRBJ1-2, the CDR3 gives the full variable domain: KAGVTQTPRYLIKTRGQQVTLSCSPISGHRSVSWYQQTPGQGLQFLFEYFSETQRNKGNFPGRFSGRQFSNSRSEMNVSTLELGDSALYLCASVWPGQGAPDEGYTFGSGTRLTVV.

The chain employs TRBV29-1 and TRBJ1-2; TRBD1 matches 12 bases. Germline lookup yields CDR1 SQVTM and CDR2 ANQGSEA. V gave up 4 bases and J gave up 6 bases; unmatched junction bases: 3. This CDR3 is 13 amino acids long. The CDR3 nucleotides are TGCAGCGTTGTGGGACAGGGGGCGGATGGCTACACCTTC. This encodes CSVVGQGADGYTF. Combining the CDR3 with reference TRBV29-1 and TRBJ1-2 gives the whole variable domain SAVISQKPSRDICQRGTSLTIQCQVDSQVTMMFWYRQQPGQSLTLIATANQGSEATYESGFVIDKFPISRPNLTFSTLTVSNMSPEDSSIYLCSVVGQGADGYTFGSGTRLTVV.

V is TRBV6-5 and J is TRBJ1-1; no definite D call. Germline assignment: CDR1 MNHEY and CDR2 SVGAGI. This CDR3 is built from 11 residues. Trimming cost V 1 base and J 10 bases, with 7 bases left between them. The CDR3 spells CASSYLGGAFF. The CDR3 coding sequence is TGTGCCAGCAGTTACTTGGGTGGAGCTTTCTTT.

The rearrangement joins TRBV7-9 to TRBJ1-2; D ambiguous. Trimming shortened V by 0 bases and J by 2 bases, and 4 bases separated the two germline ends. The CDR3 runs to 13 residues. The V gene's germline CDR1 is SEHNR and CDR2 FQNEAQ (reference sequence). The CDR3: CASSLAGNYGYTF. The CDR3 DNA reads TGTGCCAGCAGCTTAGCAGGGAACTATGGCTACACCTTC.

This clone was observed a single time. V gene TRBV30 combines with J gene TRBJ2-7, with D unresolved. The CDR3 is 13 amino acids. Germline V gives CDR1 GTSNPN, CDR2 SVGIG (reference sequence). The germline V and J ends were trimmed by 1 base and 0 bases, with 7 bases remaining between them. The CDR3 nucleotides read TGTGCCTGGAGTGCACTGATCTCCTACGAGCAGTACTTC. It translates to CAWSALISYEQYF.

V is TRBV19 and J is TRBJ2-7; 7 bases align to TRBD2. This CDR3 region has 16 residues. CDR1 is LNHDA and CDR2 is SQIVND in the germline V gene (reference sequence). V dropped 3 bases and J dropped 0; count of bases not matched to a gene: 8. DNA for the CDR3: TGTGCCAGTAGTATTCTTGGCGCGGGGGACTCCTACGAGCAGTACTTC. It translates to CASSILGAGDSYEQYF.

CDR3 in amino acids: CAWTMGDLRGTYEQYF. The CDR3 DNA is TGTGCCTGGACGATGGGGGATTTGAGGGGAACCTACGAGCAGTACTTC. The chain has TRBV30 and TRBJ2-7; possibly TRBD1 or TRBD2 for D (5 bases each). CDR1 is GTSNPN, CDR2 SVGIG, per germline (reference sequence). CDR3 length equals 16 residues. V lost 4 bases to trimming and J lost 2 bases, with 21 bases between them.

This chain joins TRBV5-1 and TRBJ1-1, with a possible D match to TRBD1 (5 bases). Trimming shortened V by 0 bases and J by 5 bases, and 8 bases separated the two germline ends. In germline, CDR1 is SGHRS, CDR2 YFSETQ. This CDR3 is 13 amino acids long. The CDR3 nucleotides read TGCGCCAGCAGCTTGGGTGGGGGTACTGAAGCTTTCTTT. It encodes CASSLGGGTEAFF.

A single count supports this clone. This chain connects TRBV4-2 to TRBJ2-5; a possible D gene is TRBD2 (5 bases). This CDR3 is built from 14 residues. Germline V lookup: CDR1 LGHNA, CDR2 YNFKEQ. The ends were cut back, 0 bases at V and 11 bases at J, with 16 bases in the middle. This chain's CDR3 is CASSQDAIPEEQYF. CDR3 coding DNA: TGTGCCAGCAGCCAAGACGCTATACCGGAGGAGCAGTACTTC.

This clone is a singleton in its sample. V and J are TRBV11-2 and TRBJ1-6; D remains unclear. Trimming stripped 3 bases from V and 4 bases from J, with 13 bases between. Germline V gene sequence: CDR1 SGHAT, CDR2 FQNNGV. This CDR3 is built from 16 residues. Here the CDR3 reads CASSFSYAGYNSPLHF. CDR3 nucleotide sequence: TGTGCCAGCAGCTTTTCTTATGCAGGTTATAATTCACCCCTCCACTTT.

V is TRBV28 and J is TRBJ2-3, with no clear D. From germline, CDR1 is MDHEN and CDR2 SYDVKM. Trimming took 8 bases from V and 6 from J, leaving 12 bases between them. The CDR3 is 12 residues long. In nucleotides, the CDR3 is TGTGCCAGCGCCGCGACATTGGATACGCAGTATTTT. This gives the protein CASAATLDTQYF.

This chain connects TRBV27 to TRBJ2-7, with D hard to call. Germline-derived CDR1 and CDR2 are MNHEY and SMNVEV (reference sequence). The CDR3 consists of 13 residues. The V gene lost 2 bases and the J gene lost 4 bases, with 9 bases spanning the gap. The DNA for the CDR3 is TGTGCCAGCAGTTTAAACCCTTTTTACGAGCAGTACTTC. This encodes CASSLNPFYEQYF.

The chain combines TRBV7-9 with TRBJ1-1; TRBD1 is a possible D gene (6 bases). Trimming left V 5 bases short and J 3 bases short, with 10 bases between. Germline values: CDR1 SEHNR, CDR2 FQNEAQ (reference sequence). The CDR3 spans 13 residues. The CDR3 DNA is TGTGCCAGCAGCGATCAGGGGTACACTGAAGCTTTCTTT. As protein: CASSDQGYTEAFF.